The present TCR beta chain was sequenced within a study of cytomegalovirus exposure and HLA in healthy donors. Vbeta (60) and Jbeta (13) primers were used in the PCR. Some clones are missing from TCRdb's copy, which holds only in-frame ones; the method was immunoSEQ multiplex PCR. The sample records approximately 200,000 clones, less than 85% being singletons. Material for sequencing was PBMCs. This receptor was taken from a girl aged 5 to 17 in good health and CMV-seropositive.

In DNA form, the CDR3 reads TGTGCCATCAGTGAGAGGGAGGTAGCGGGGGCCCCTATAGAGACCCAGTACTTC. It encodes CAISEREVAGAPIETQYF. The chain combines TRBV10-3 with TRBJ2-5; TRBD2 aligns across 9 bases. V trimming: 2 bases; J trimming: 4 bases; junction bases outside the gene matches: 14. The CDR3 is made up of 18 amino acids. Per the germline V gene, CDR1 is ENHRY and CDR2 is SYGVKD.